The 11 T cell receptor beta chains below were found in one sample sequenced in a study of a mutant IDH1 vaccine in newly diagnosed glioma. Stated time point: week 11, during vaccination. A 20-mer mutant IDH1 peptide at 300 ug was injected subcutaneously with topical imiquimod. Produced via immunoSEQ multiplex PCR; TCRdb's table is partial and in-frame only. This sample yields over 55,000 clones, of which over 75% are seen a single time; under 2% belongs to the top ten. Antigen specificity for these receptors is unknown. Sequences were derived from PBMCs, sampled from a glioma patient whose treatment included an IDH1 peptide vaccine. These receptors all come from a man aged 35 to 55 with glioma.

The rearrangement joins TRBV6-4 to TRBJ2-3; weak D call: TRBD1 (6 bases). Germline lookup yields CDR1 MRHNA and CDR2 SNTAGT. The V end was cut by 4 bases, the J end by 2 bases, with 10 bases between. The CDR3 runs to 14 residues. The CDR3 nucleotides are TGTGCCAGCAGTGCAGGGGCACACACAGATACGCAGTATTTT. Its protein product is CASSAGAHTDTQYF.

CDR3 sequence: CASSSTDPGTFNYGYTF. Here the CDR3 DNA reads TGTGCCAGCAGCTCCACGGACCCAGGGACATTTAACTATGGCTACACCTTC. The chain recombines TRBV7-9 with TRBJ1-2, with D maybe TRBD1 (6 bases). Trimming cost V 4 bases and J 1 base, with 19 bases left between them. CDR3 size: 17 residues. Germline CDR1 is SEHNR and CDR2 is FQNEAQ (reference sequence).

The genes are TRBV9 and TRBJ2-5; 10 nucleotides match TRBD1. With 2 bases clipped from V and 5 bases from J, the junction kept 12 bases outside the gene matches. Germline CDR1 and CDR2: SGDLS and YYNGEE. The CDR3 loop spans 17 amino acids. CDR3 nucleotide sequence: TGTGCCAGCAGCGTCGGAACCGGGACAGGGGTGGCGGAGACCCAGTACTTC. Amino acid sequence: CASSVGTGTGVAETQYF.

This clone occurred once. CDR3 sequence (DNA): TGTGCCAGCCGCGTGGTCTCGTTCTACGAGCAGTACTTC. Translation: CASRVVSFYEQYF. The gene calls are TRBV6-6 and TRBJ2-7; no reliable D call. V lost 8 bases, J lost 3 bases, and 14 bases lay in between. The germline CDR1 and CDR2 sequences are MNHNY and SVGAGI (reference sequence). This CDR3 has 13 residues.

The CDR3 spells CASSLPGARGELFF. DNA of the CDR3: TGTGCCAGCAGCTTACCTGGAGCCCGCGGGGAGCTGTTTTTT. The genes are TRBV7-2 and TRBJ2-2; D gene ambiguous. The CDR3 spans 14 residues. The V gene lost 2 bases and the J gene lost 7 bases, with 11 bases spanning the gap. Per the germline V gene, CDR1 is SGHTA and CDR2 is FQGNSA.

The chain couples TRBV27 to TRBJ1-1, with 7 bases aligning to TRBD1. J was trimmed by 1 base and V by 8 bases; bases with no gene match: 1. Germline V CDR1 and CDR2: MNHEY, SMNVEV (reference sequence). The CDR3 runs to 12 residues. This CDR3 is CASRDRNTEAFF. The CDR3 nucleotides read TGTGCCAGCCGGGACAGGAACACTGAAGCTTTCTTT.

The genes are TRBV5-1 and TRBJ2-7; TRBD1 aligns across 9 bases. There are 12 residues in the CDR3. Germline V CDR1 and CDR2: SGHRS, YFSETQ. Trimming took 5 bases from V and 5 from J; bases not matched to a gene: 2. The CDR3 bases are TGCGCCAGCAGGCGGACAGGGGACGAGCAGTACTTC. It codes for CASRRTGDEQYF.

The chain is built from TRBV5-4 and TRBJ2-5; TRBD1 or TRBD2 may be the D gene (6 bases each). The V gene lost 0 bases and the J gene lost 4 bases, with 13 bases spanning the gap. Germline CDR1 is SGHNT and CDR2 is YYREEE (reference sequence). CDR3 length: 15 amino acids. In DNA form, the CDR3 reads TGTGCCAGCAGCTTGGACAGGGCGGGAAGAGAGACCCAGTACTTC. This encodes CASSLDRAGRETQYF.

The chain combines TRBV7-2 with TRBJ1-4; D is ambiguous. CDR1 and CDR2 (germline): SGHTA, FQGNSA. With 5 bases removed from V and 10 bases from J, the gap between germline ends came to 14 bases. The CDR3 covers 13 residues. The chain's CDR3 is CASSNRDGGKLFF. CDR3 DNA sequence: TGTGCCAGCAGCAACCGAGACGGCGGAAAACTGTTTTTT.

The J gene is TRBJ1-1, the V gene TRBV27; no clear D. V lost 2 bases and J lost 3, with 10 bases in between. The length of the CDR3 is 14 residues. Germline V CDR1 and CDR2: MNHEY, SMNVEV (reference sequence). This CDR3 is CASSLRRGYTEAFF. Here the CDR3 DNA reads TGTGCCAGCAGTTTACGGCGGGGTTACACTGAAGCTTTCTTT.

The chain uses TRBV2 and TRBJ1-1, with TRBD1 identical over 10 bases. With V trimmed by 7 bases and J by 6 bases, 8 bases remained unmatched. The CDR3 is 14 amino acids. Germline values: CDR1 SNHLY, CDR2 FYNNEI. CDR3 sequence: CASKPGTGVPEAFF. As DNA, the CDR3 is TGTGCCAGCAAACCCGGGACAGGGGTTCCTGAAGCTTTCTTT.